This T cell receptor (beta chain) came from a study of T cell responses to AZD1222 COVID-19 vaccine. Clones were read by immunoSEQ multiplex PCR, and TCRdb kept only the in-frame ones, dropping some. Among about 35,000 clones listed, approximately 84% were seen once. Notes on the study in general: Spike was spanned by vaccine-associated CD4 TCRs, with dominance at 160-218 and 743-854. Spike-specific TCR breadth and depth grew following two AZD1222 doses.

Comment on this clone: Antigen: not known.

V was clipped by 1 base and J by 6 bases, with 17 bases between them. This CDR3 region has 16 residues. CDR1 and CDR2 from the germline V gene are LGHDT and YNNKEL (reference sequence). The chain joins TRBV3-1 (or the pseudogene TRBV3-2) to TRBJ2-3, with D tentatively TRBD2 (6 bases). This sequence was found in an adult who received the AZD1222 COVID-19 vaccine. Here the sequenced sample was peripheral blood, taken 28 days after the second AZD1222 dose. CDR3 loop: CASSQVVAEQGDTQYF. The CDR3 region has the DNA TGTGCCAGCAGCCAAGTTGTAGCGGAGCAAGGGGATACGCAGTATTTT.